These 21 T cell receptor beta chains were all obtained from the same sample, sequenced in a study of shared clonotypes between healthy human individuals (dated by TCRdb to the early 2020s). Libraries were prepared through the immunoSEQ multiplex PCR assay. TCRdb took this table from immuneACCESS and kept in-frame rearrangements with V and J called. Such tables lack part of the clones; where checked against another copy, unresolved V genes explain under half of the gap, and the rest is unexplained. The table for this sample lists around 510,000 clones; around 80% of them were counted only once. The ten largest clones take up around 12% of the sample. The sample consisted of PBMCs. The receptors stem from a woman aged 40 to 55 in good health. Some clones in this sample may be carry-over from other donors' samples.

The CDR3 reads CASTRGVDSNQPQHF. The CDR3 DNA is TGTGCCAGCACCCGCGGGGTTGATAGCAATCAGCCCCAGCATTTT. This rearrangement joins TRBV6-1 to TRBJ1-5; D remains unclear. With 7 bases removed from V and 0 bases from J, the gap between germline ends came to 13 bases. The CDR3 totals 15 residues. In germline, CDR1 is MNHNS, CDR2 SASEGT.

The chain joins TRBV27 to TRBJ2-1; 7 nucleotides align to TRBD2. Germline V CDR1 and CDR2: MNHEY, SMNVEV (reference sequence). This CDR3 is built from 14 residues. V shed 4 bases and J 8 bases; nucleotides not matched to a gene: 8. CDR3 residues: CASSSMGGSHEQFF. CDR3 coding DNA: TGTGCCAGCAGTTCCATGGGCGGGAGCCATGAGCAGTTCTTC.

This clone was recorded only once. The CDR3 loop reads CASSPLPFEQYF. The CDR3 nucleotides are TGTGCCAGCAGCCCCCTCCCCTTCGAGCAGTACTTC. The chain recombines TRBV11-2 with TRBJ2-7; no reliable D call. Trimming stripped 5 bases from V and 6 bases from J, with 11 bases between. The CDR3 sequence is 12 residues long. Germline V gene sequence: CDR1 SGHAT, CDR2 FQNNGV.

The CDR3 here is CASSHREGGSYNEQFF. For the CDR3, the DNA is TGCGCCAGCAGCCACAGGGAAGGTGGATCCTACAATGAGCAGTTCTTC. The V and J genes are TRBV5-1 and TRBJ2-1, with D possibly TRBD1 on 6 matching bases. V lost 4 bases and J 1 base, leaving 15 bases between the germline ends. In germline, CDR1 is SGHRS, CDR2 YFSETQ. The CDR3 extends over 16 amino acids.

The V gene is TRBV11-2, the J gene TRBJ2-3; D may be TRBD1 or TRBD2 (6 bases each). Germline-derived CDR1 and CDR2 are SGHAT and FQNNGV. Trimming removed 5 bases from V and 8 bases from J, with 14 bases in between. The CDR3 sequence is 13 residues long. The CDR3 nucleotides are TGTGCCAGCAGCAAAGAGAGGGGGGCTACGCAGTATTTT. Translation gives CASSKERGATQYF. The variable domain in full, with the rest retrieved from reference TRBV11-2 and TRBJ2-3, is EAGVAQSPRYKIIEKRQSVAFWCNPISGHATLYWYQQILGQGPKLLIQFQNNGVVDDSQLPKDRFSAERLKGVDSTLKIQPAKLEDSAVYLCASSKERGATQYFGPGTRLTVL.

The rearrangement uses TRBV11-2 and TRBJ2-7; TRBD2 agrees at 7 bases. Trimming removed 1 base from V and 4 bases from J; junction bases left unmatched: 4. Germline V gives CDR1 SGHAT, CDR2 FQNNGV. This CDR3 contains 14 residues. The CDR3 nucleotides read TGTGCCAGCAGCTTAGGTGGTAGCGGGTACGAGCAGTACTTC. Its protein product is CASSLGGSGYEQYF.

The chain combines TRBV7-2 with TRBJ2-7, with D maybe TRBD2 (6 bases). The CDR3 runs to 14 residues. Per germline, CDR1 SGHTA and CDR2 FQGNSA. The V end lost 6 bases, the J end lost 2 bases, and 14 bases lay between the germline ends. The CDR3 here is CASRPGGYAYEQYF. CDR3 bases: TGTGCCAGCAGACCCGGGGGATACGCCTACGAGCAGTACTTC. Full variable domain (missing parts from reference TRBV7-2 and TRBJ2-7): GAGVSQSPSNKVTEKGKDVELRCDPISGHTALYWYRQSLGQGLEFLIYFQGNSAPDKSGLPSDRFSAERTGGSVSTLTIQRTQQEDSAVYLCASRPGGYAYEQYFGPGTRLTVT.

The CDR3 loop reads CASSVGYRLNTEAFF. Written as DNA, the CDR3 is TGTGCCAGCAGCGTAGGGTACAGATTGAACACTGAAGCTTTCTTT. This rearrangement joins TRBV9 to TRBJ1-1; no definite D call. The V end lost 0 bases, the J end lost 0 bases, and 9 bases lay between the germline ends. Germline loops: CDR1 SGDLS, CDR2 YYNGEE. There are 15 residues in the CDR3. The variable domain in full, completed from reference TRBV9 and TRBJ1-1, reads DSGVTQTPKHLITATGQRVTLRCSPRSGDLSVYWYQQSLDQGLQFLIQYYNGEERAKGNILERFSAQQFPDLHSELNLSSLELGDSALYFCASSVGYRLNTEAFFGQGTRLTVV.

This clone was seen only once. The chain carries TRBV28 and TRBJ2-5; a weak D match, TRBD2 (6 bases). The germline gives CDR1 MDHEN, CDR2 SYDVKM. With 6 bases removed from V and 6 bases from J, the gap between germline ends came to 11 bases. The CDR3 extends over 12 amino acids. The CDR3 loop reads CASRRGAKTQYF. CDR3 bases: TGTGCCAGCAGGCGGGGCGCCAAGACCCAGTACTTC.

As for this clone: Just one base apart from a much larger clone, this may be a read error. Other DNA sequences from this sample encode an identical CDR3 as well. CDR3 DNA sequence: TGTGCCAGCAGCTCTCTAGCGGGAGGGTCGGGGGAGCAGTACTTC. Amino acids: CASSSLAGGSGEQYF. This chain joins TRBV7-9 and TRBJ2-7; TRBD2 matches 12 bases. Germline V gene lookup returns CDR1 SEHNR and CDR2 FQNEAQ (reference sequence). There are 15 residues in the CDR3. V trimming: 4 bases; J trimming: 7 bases; junction bases outside the gene matches: 8.

J is TRBJ2-1 and V is TRBV6-1; possibly TRBD1 for D (6 bases). V shed 2 bases and J shed 2 bases, with 7 bases lying between them. Germline-derived CDR1 and CDR2 are MNHNS and SASEGT. The CDR3 runs 14 residues. CDR3 in DNA: TGTGCCAGCAGTGAACAGGGGCCCTACAATGAGCAGTTCTTC. Its translation: CASSEQGPYNEQFF.

This chain joins TRBV6-5 and TRBJ2-2; 7 bases line up with TRBD2. J gave up 3 bases and V 5 bases, and 0 bases lay outside the gene matches. The CDR3 runs to 13 residues. The germline V gene encodes CDR1 MNHEY and CDR2 SVGAGI. The CDR3 loop reads CASSREDTGELFF. In DNA form, the CDR3 reads TGTGCCAGCAGTCGGGAGGACACCGGGGAGCTGTTTTTT.

This chain links TRBV11-2 with TRBJ1-1; 7 bases line up with TRBD1. V shed 0 bases and J 6 bases; nucleotides not matched to a gene: 10. Germline V gene data show CDR1 as SGHAT and CDR2 as FQNNGV. The CDR3 length is 16 residues. The CDR3 nucleotides are TGTGCCAGCAGCTTAGAGGATAAGGGGGCCACCCCTGAAGCTTTCTTT. Its protein is CASSLEDKGATPEAFF.

The rearrangement joins TRBV19 to TRBJ2-1; D possibly corresponds to TRBD1 (5 bases). This CDR3 is 15 amino acids long. V lost 0 bases to trimming and J lost 1 base, with 7 bases between them. From germline, CDR1 is LNHDA and CDR2 SQIVND (reference sequence). The CDR3 loop is CASSIDQGSYNEQFF. The DNA of the CDR3 is TGTGCCAGTAGTATAGATCAGGGTTCCTACAATGAGCAGTTCTTC.

The rearrangement links TRBV28 to TRBJ2-5, with TRBD2 as a possible D gene (5 bases). Trimming took off 6 bases at V and 7 bases at J, with 18 bases between the two ends. The CDR3 has 14 amino acids. Germline V gene data show CDR1 as MDHEN and CDR2 as SYDVKM. The CDR3 region is CASRSSGPRGTQYF. Here the CDR3 DNA reads TGTGCCAGCAGATCCAGCGGCCCCCGGGGGACCCAGTACTTC.

This sequence joins TRBV29-1 and TRBJ1-4, with a possible D match to TRBD1 (5 bases). CDR3 length: 11 residues. CDR1 and CDR2 (germline): SQVTM, ANQGSEA. Between the trimmed V and J ends, which lost 5 bases and 8 bases, there was a span of 9 bases. The DNA of the CDR3 is TGCAGCGTTACGACAGCGGAAAAACTGTTTTTT. Residues: CSVTTAEKLFF.

This CDR3 is CASSRDRGPQAQYF. CDR3 sequence (DNA): TGTGCCAGCTCACGGGACAGGGGGCCCCAGGCGCAGTACTTC. The gene calls are TRBV18 and TRBJ2-7; 12 bases are a match to TRBD1. The germline V gene has CDR1 KGHSH and CDR2 LQKENI. Trimming took 4 bases from V and 9 from J; bases not matched to a gene: 7. The CDR3 loop spans 14 amino acids.

V usage is TRBV7-8 and J usage is TRBJ2-5, with TRBD1 as a possible D gene (8 bases). The germline V gene encodes CDR1 SGHVS and CDR2 FQNEAQ. The CDR3 is 14 residues long. The ends were cut back, 5 bases at V and 3 bases at J, with 13 bases in the middle. The CDR3 coding sequence is TGTGCCAGCAGCCGAACAGGGGGGGAAGAGACCCAGTACTTC. Translating it yields CASSRTGGEETQYF.

The V and J genes are TRBV5-1 and TRBJ1-2; TRBD1 matches 9 bases. CDR3 length equals 14 residues. Unmatched junction bases numbered 9, after V lost 5 bases and J lost 7 bases. CDR1 and CDR2 (germline): SGHRS, YFSETQ. This CDR3 is CASSRTGVGFGYTF. DNA of the CDR3: TGCGCCAGCAGTAGGACAGGGGTCGGCTTTGGCTACACCTTC. The full variable domain, in which reference TRBV5-1 and TRBJ1-2 provide the parts outside the CDR3, is KAGVTQTPRYLIKTRGQQVTLSCSPISGHRSVSWYQQTPGQGLQFLFEYFSETQRNKGNFPGRFSGRQFSNSRSEMNVSTLELGDSALYLCASSRTGVGFGYTFGSGTRLTVV.

For this clone: A single base separates this from a much larger clone, so it may be a read error. The CDR3 is CSVVNPYTPGGPNEQFF. In nucleotides, the CDR3 is TGCAGCGTTGTCAATCCTTACACGCCGGGAGGCCCGAATGAGCAGTTCTTC. This chain links TRBV29-1 with TRBJ2-1; 7 nucleotides align to TRBD2. CDR1 SQVTM and CDR2 ANQGSEA come from the germline V gene. J was trimmed by 7 bases and V by 4 bases; bases with no gene match: 19. The CDR3 length is 17 residues.

This clone showed up just once. This rearrangement joins TRBV5-5 to TRBJ2-7, with 9 bases that match TRBD2. Germline assignment: CDR1 SGHKS and CDR2 YYEKEE (reference sequence). The V and J ends lost 0 bases and 3 bases, in that order; junction bases with no gene match: 10. There are 17 residues in the CDR3. CDR3 coding DNA: TGTGCCAGCAGCTTGGCCCCTAGCGGGATTTCTCACTACGAGCAGTACTTC. Protein product: CASSLAPSGISHYEQYF.